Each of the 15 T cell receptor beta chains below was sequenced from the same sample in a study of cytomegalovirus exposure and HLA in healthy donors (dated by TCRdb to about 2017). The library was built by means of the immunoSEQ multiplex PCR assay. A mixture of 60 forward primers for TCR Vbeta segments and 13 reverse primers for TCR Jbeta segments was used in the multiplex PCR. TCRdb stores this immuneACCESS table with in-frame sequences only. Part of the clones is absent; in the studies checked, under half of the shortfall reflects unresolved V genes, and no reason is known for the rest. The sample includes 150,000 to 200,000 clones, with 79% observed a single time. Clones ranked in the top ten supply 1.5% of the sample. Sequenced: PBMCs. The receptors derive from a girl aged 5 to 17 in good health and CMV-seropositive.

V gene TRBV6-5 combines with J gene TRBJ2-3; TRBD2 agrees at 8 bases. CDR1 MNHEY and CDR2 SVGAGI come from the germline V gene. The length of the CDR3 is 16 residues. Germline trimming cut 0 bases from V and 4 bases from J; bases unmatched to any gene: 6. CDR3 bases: TGTGCCAGCAGTTACTCATTGGGACTAGGTTCAGATACGCAGTATTTT. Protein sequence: CASSYSLGLGSDTQYF.

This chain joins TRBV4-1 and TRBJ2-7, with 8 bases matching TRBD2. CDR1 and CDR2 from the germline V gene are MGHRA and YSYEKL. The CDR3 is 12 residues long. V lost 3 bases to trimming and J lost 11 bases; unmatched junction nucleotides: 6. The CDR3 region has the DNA TGCGCCAGCAGCCAGTCAAGCGGGGGAAAGTACTTC. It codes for CASSQSSGGKYF.

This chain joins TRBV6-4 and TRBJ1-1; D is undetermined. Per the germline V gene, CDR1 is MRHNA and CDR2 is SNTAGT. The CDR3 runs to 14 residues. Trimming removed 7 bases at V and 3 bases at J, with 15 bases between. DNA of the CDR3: TGTGCCAGCAAGCCCGGCGTGGGCCACACTGAAGCTTTCTTT. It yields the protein CASKPGVGHTEAFF.

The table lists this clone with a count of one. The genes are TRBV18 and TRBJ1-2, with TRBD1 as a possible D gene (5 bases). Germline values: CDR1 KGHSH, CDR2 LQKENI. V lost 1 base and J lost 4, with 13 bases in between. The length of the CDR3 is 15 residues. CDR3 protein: CASSPRNRNSYGYTF. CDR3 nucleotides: TGTGCCAGCTCACCACGAAACAGGAATTCCTATGGCTACACCTTC. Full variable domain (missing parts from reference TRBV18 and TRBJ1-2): NAGVMQNPRHLVRRRGQEARLRCSPMKGHSHVYWYRQLPEEGLKFMVYLQKENIIDESGMPKERFSAEFPKEGPSILRIQQVVRGDSAAYFCASSPRNRNSYGYTFGSGTRLTVV.

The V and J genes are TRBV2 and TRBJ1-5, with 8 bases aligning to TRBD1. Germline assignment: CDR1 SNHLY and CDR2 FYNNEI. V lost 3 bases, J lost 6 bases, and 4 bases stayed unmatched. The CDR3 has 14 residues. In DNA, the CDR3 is TGTGCCAGCAGTGAGGACAGGGCCCCTCAGCCCCAGCATTTT. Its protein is CASSEDRAPQPQHF. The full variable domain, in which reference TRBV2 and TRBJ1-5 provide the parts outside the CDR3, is EPEVTQTPSHQVTQMGQEVILRCVPISNHLYFYWYRQILGQKVEFLVSFYNNEISEKSEIFDDQFSVERPDGSNFTLKIRSTKLEDSAMYFCASSEDRAPQPQHFGDGTRLSIL.

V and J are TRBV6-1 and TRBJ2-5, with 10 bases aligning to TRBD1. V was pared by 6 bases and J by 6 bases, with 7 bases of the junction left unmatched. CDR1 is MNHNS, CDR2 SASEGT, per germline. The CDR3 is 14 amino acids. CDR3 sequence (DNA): TGTGCCAGCAGGGGGACAGGGGACGAGAAGACCCAGTACTTC. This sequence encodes CASRGTGDEKTQYF.

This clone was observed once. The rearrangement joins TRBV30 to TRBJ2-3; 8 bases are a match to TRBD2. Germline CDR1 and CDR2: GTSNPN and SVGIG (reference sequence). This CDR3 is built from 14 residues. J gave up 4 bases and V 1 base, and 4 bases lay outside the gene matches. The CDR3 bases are TGTGCCTGGAGTGGAAGCGGGGGACCAGATACGCAGTATTTT. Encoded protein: CAWSGSGGPDTQYF.

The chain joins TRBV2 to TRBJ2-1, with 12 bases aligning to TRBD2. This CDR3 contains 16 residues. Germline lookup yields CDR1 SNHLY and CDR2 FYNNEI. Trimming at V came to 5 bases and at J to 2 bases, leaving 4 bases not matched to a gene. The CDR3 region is CASSSTSGGPYNEQFF. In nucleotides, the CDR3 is TGTGCCAGCAGTTCGACTAGCGGGGGCCCCTACAATGAGCAGTTCTTC.

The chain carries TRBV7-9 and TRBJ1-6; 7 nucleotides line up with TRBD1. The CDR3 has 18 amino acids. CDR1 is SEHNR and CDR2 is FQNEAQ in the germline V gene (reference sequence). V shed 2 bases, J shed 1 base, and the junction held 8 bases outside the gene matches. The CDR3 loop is CASSLSGQERSYNSPLHF. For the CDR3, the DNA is TGTGCCAGCAGCTTAAGTGGACAGGAGAGGTCCTATAATTCACCCCTCCACTTT. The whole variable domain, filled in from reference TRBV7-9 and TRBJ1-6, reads DTGVSQNPRHKITKRGQNVTFRCDPISEHNRLYWYRQTLGQGPEFLTYFQNEAQLEKSRLLSDRFSAERPKGSFSTLEIQRTEQGDSAMYLCASSLSGQERSYNSPLHFGNGTRLTVT.

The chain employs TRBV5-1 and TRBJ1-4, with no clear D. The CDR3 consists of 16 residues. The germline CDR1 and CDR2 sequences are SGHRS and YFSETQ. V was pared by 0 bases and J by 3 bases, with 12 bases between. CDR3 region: CASSLAGVTANEKLFF. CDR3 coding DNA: TGCGCCAGCAGCTTGGCCGGGGTTACGGCTAATGAAAAACTGTTTTTT.

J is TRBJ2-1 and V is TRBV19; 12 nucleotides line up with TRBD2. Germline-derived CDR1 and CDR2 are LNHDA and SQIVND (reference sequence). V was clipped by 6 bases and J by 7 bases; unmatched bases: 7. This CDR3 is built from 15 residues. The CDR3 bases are TGTGCCAGTAGCCTAGCGGGGGGGCAGGTGAATGAGCAGTTCTTC. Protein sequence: CASSLAGGQVNEQFF.

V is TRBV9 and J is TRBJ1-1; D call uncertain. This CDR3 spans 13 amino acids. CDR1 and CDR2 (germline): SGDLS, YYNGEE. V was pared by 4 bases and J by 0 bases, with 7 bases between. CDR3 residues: CASSRTLNTEAFF. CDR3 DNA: TGTGCCAGCAGCCGGACTTTGAACACTGAAGCTTTCTTT.

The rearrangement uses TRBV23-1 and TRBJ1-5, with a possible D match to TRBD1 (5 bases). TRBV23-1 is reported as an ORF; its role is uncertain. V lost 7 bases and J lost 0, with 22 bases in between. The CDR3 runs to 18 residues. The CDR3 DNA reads TGCGCCAGCAACCACCAGAGACAGAGAAAATATAGCAATCAGCCCCAGCATTTT. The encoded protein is CASNHQRQRKYSNQPQHF.

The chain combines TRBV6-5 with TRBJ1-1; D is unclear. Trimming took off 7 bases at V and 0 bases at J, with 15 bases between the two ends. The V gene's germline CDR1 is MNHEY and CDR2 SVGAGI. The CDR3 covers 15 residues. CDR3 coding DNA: TGTGCCAGCACCGAGGCGGGGAGGATGAACACTGAAGCTTTCTTT. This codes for CASTEAGRMNTEAFF.

This CDR3 reads CASSSLGAGGYTF. The CDR3 bases are TGTGCCAGCAGCTCCTTGGGGGCTGGTGGCTACACCTTC. V gene TRBV6-5 combines with J gene TRBJ1-2, with D maybe TRBD1 (6 bases). CDR1 is MNHEY, CDR2 SVGAGI, per germline. The V end lost 6 bases, the J end lost 7 bases, and 15 bases lay between the germline ends. This CDR3 spans 13 amino acids.